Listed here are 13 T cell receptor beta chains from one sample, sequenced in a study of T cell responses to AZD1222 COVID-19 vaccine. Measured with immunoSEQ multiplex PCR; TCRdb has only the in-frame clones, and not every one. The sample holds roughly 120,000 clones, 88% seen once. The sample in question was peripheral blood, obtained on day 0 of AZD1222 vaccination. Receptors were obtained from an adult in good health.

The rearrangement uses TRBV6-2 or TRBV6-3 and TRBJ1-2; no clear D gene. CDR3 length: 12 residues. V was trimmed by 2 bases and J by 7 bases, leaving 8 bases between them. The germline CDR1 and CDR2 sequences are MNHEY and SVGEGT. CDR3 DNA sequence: TGTGCCAGCAGTTACGACGGGATTGGCTACACCTTC. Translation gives CASSYDGIGYTF.

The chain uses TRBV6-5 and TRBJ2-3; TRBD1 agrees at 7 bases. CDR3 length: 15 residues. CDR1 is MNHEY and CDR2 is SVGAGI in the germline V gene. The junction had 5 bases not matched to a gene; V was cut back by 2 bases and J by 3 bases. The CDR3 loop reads CASSYGDSRTDTQYF. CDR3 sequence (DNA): TGTGCCAGCAGTTACGGGGACAGTAGGACAGATACGCAGTATTTT.

The CDR3 DNA is TGTGCCAGCAGCTTAGGGGACGGTGGAAACACCATATATTTT. Translation gives CASSLGDGGNTIYF. The chain couples TRBV7-2 to TRBJ1-3, with a weak D call TRBD1 (5 bases). V lost 1 base, J lost 3 bases, and 7 bases lay in between. Germline assignment: CDR1 SGHTA and CDR2 FQGNSA. This CDR3 spans 14 amino acids.

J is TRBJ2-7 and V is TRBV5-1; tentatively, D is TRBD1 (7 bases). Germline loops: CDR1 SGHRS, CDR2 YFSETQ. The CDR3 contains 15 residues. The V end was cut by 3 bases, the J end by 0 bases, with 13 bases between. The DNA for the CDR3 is TGCGCCAGCAGCTCGGGACAGACTAGCTCCTACGAGCAGTACTTC. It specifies CASSSGQTSSYEQYF.

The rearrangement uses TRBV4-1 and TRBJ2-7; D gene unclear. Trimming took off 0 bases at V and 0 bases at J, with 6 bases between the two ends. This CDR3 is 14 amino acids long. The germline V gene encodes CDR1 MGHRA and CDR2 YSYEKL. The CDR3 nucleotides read TGCGCCAGCAGCCAAGATCCAGTCTCCTACGAGCAGTACTTC. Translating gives CASSQDPVSYEQYF.

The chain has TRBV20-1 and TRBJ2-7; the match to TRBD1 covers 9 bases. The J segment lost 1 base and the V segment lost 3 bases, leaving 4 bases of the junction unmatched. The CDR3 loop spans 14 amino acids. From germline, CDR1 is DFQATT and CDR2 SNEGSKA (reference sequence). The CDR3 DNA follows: TGCAGTGCTAGTCGGACAGGGGATTCCTACGAGCAGTACTTC. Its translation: CSASRTGDSYEQYF.

The CDR3 nucleotides read TGTGCCAGCAGCGTTCAATTGCGGACCGGGGAGCTGTTTTTT. Amino acid sequence: CASSVQLRTGELFF. The rearrangement links TRBV9 to TRBJ2-2; D unclear. Trimming shortened V by 2 bases and J by 5 bases, and 10 bases separated the two germline ends. Germline CDR1 is SGDLS and CDR2 is YYNGEE. The CDR3 has 14 residues.

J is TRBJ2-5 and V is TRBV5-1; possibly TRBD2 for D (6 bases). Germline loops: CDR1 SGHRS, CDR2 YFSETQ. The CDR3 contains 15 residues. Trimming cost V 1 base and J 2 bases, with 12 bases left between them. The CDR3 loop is CASSLYRGRQETQYF. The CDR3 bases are TGCGCCAGCAGCTTGTATCGGGGGAGGCAAGAGACCCAGTACTTC.

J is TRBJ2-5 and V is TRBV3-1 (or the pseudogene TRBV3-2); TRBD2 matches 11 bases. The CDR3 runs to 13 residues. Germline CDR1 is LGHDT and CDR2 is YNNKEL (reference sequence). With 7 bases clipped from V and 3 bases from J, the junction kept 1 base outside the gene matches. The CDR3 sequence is CASTGLAEETQYF. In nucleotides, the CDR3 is TGTGCCAGCACGGGACTAGCGGAAGAGACCCAGTACTTC.

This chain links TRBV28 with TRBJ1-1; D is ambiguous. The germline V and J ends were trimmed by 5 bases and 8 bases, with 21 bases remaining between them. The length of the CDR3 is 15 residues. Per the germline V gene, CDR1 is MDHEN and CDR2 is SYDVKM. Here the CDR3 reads CASSLRHLVGREAFF. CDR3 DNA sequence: TGTGCCAGCAGTCTCCGACACCTTGTTGGTCGGGAAGCTTTCTTT.

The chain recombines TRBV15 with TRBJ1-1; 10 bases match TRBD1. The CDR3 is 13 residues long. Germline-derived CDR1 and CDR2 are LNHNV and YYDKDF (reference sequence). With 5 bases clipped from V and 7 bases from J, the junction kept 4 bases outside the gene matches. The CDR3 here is CATSSRTGGEAFF. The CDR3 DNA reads TGTGCCACCAGCTCCCGGACAGGGGGTGAAGCTTTCTTT.

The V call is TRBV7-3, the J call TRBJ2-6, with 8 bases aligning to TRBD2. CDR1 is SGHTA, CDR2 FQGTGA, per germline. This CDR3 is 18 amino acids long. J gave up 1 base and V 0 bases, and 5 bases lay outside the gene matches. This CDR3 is CASSLTAGGLSGANVLTF. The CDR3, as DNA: TGTGCCAGCAGCTTAACTGCGGGGGGCTTGTCTGGGGCCAACGTCCTGACTTTC.

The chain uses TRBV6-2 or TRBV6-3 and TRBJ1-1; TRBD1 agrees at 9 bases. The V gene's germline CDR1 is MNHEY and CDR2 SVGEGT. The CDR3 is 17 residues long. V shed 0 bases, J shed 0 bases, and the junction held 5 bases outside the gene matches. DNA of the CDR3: TGTGCCAGCAGTTACTCGCGGACAGGGGCAATGAACACTGAAGCTTTCTTT. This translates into CASSYSRTGAMNTEAFF.